This TCR beta chain derives from a study of cytotoxic CD8 clonotypes in ibrutinib-treated CLL. Only in-frame clones appear in the TCRdb table, and some are missing; sequencing was by immunoSEQ multiplex PCR. Found here are about 300,000 clones, approximately 76% of them singletons; the top ten hold about 6%. This specimen was PBMCs, taken at disease progression, from a patient treated with ibrutinib. The TCR was taken from a human donor with chronic lymphocytic leukemia.

This CDR3 reads CASSAGTPAYTF. DNA of the CDR3: TGTGCCAGTAGCGCCGGTACCCCCGCCTACACCTTC. This chain connects TRBV19 to TRBJ1-2; D not resolved. CDR3 length: 12 amino acids. The ends were cut back, 6 bases at V and 10 bases at J, with 15 bases in the middle. The germline V gene has CDR1 LNHDA and CDR2 SQIVND (reference sequence).